These 13 T cell receptor beta chains were sequenced from one sample in a study of T cell responses to AZD1222 COVID-19 vaccine. Generated by immunoSEQ multiplex PCR, the TCRdb table keeps only in-frame clones and is missing some. There are around 200,000 clones in the sample; approximately 94% occur only once, and approximately 1.5% lies in the top ten. The source material was peripheral blood, sampled 28 days after the second AZD1222 dose. The receptors were sampled from an adult who received the AZD1222 COVID-19 vaccine.

CDR3 residues: CASSYRIDHTDTQYF. The CDR3 DNA sequence: TGTGCCAGCAGTTATCGGATAGATCACACAGATACGCAGTATTTT. The chain employs TRBV6-6 and TRBJ2-3; no clear D. The CDR3 loop spans 15 amino acids. Germline V gene data show CDR1 as MNHNY and CDR2 as SVGAGI (reference sequence). V was pared by 3 bases and J by 2 bases, with 12 bases between.

The chain couples TRBV5-8 to TRBJ2-5; 10 positions match TRBD2. Looked up from germline, CDR1 is SGHTS and CDR2 is YDEGEE. Germline trimming cut 4 bases from V and 3 bases from J; bases unmatched to any gene: 3. The CDR3 contains 14 residues. This chain's CDR3 is CASSTSGAKETQYF. The CDR3 coding sequence is TGTGCCAGCAGCACTAGCGGGGCAAAAGAGACCCAGTACTTC.

The genes are TRBV11-3 and TRBJ2-1; 10 bases match TRBD2. CDR1 and CDR2 (germline): SGHNT, YENEEA. J gave up 7 bases and V 5 bases, and 11 bases lay outside the gene matches. The CDR3 sequence is 16 residues long. In nucleotides, the CDR3 is TGTGCCAGCAGCCCAGGGCGAGCTAGCGGGAGTAATGAGCAGTTCTTC. Translated, it gives CASSPGRASGSNEQFF.

The genes are TRBV3-1 (or the pseudogene TRBV3-2) and TRBJ1-1; 7 bases match TRBD1. In germline, CDR1 is LGHDT, CDR2 YNNKEL (reference sequence). The ends lost 5 bases at V and 0 bases at J; junction bases unmatched: 6. The CDR3 has 15 residues. The DNA of the CDR3 is TGTGCCAGCAGCGAAACAGGGGCCATGAACACTGAAGCTTTCTTT. It yields the protein CASSETGAMNTEAFF.

This chain connects TRBV28 to TRBJ1-6, with D tentatively TRBD1 (5 bases). This CDR3 comprises 13 residues. V shed 8 bases and J shed 9 bases, with 14 bases lying between them. CDR1 is MDHEN and CDR2 is SYDVKM in the germline V gene. The CDR3 protein is CASLWRGRSPLHF. The CDR3 DNA reads as TGTGCCAGCCTTTGGAGGGGCCGTTCACCCCTCCACTTT.

This chain uses TRBV5-1 with TRBJ2-3; 8 bases are shared with TRBD2. CDR1 and CDR2 from the germline V gene are SGHRS and YFSETQ. The CDR3 length is 16 residues. The V and J ends lost 0 bases and 2 bases, in that order; junction bases with no gene match: 5. CDR3: CASSLGLARSTDTQYF. DNA for the CDR3: TGCGCCAGCAGCTTGGGACTAGCGAGATCCACAGATACGCAGTATTTT.

The chain's CDR3 is CAWREGRITEAFF. The CDR3 coding sequence is TGTGCCTGGAGAGAAGGTAGGATCACTGAAGCTTTCTTT. The chain couples TRBV30 to TRBJ1-1; D unclear. Trimming stripped 3 bases from V and 4 bases from J, with 12 bases between. This CDR3 is built from 13 residues. The germline V gene has CDR1 GTSNPN and CDR2 SVGIG (reference sequence).

The rearrangement uses TRBV28 and TRBJ2-1; 12 bases line up with TRBD2. Trimming removed 7 bases from V and 8 bases from J; junction bases left unmatched: 6. Germline CDR1 reads MDHEN; CDR2 reads SYDVKM. This CDR3 region has 14 residues. Written as DNA, the CDR3 is TGTGCCAGCATCCCCCGACTAGCGGGGGATGAGCAGTTCTTC. This codes for CASIPRLAGDEQFF.

V and J are TRBV19 and TRBJ1-5; 9 positions agree with TRBD1. The CDR3 extends over 16 amino acids. Trimming at V came to 4 bases and at J to 3 bases, leaving 7 bases not matched to a gene. CDR1 and CDR2 from the germline V gene are LNHDA and SQIVND (reference sequence). The CDR3 here is CASSNFGQGPNQPQHF. CDR3 bases: TGTGCCAGTAGTAACTTCGGACAGGGGCCCAATCAGCCCCAGCATTTT.

The chain has TRBV6-5 and TRBJ1-3; no reliable D call. V gave up 2 bases and J gave up 6 bases, with 11 bases separating them. The CDR3 spans 14 residues. Germline CDR1 MNHEY, CDR2 SVGAGI. The CDR3 DNA sequence: TGTGCCAGCAGTTACAGGACCGGGCAAAACACCATATATTTT. Translation gives CASSYRTGQNTIYF.

The rearrangement joins TRBV19 to TRBJ1-1; TRBD1 is a possible D gene (5 bases). This CDR3 spans 14 amino acids. Trimming took 7 bases from V and 1 from J, leaving 13 bases between them. Looked up from germline, CDR1 is LNHDA and CDR2 is SQIVND (reference sequence). CDR3 protein: CASNAWQGNTEAFF. The CDR3 DNA reads as TGTGCCAGTAACGCGTGGCAGGGGAACACTGAAGCTTTCTTT.

The chain recombines TRBV2 with TRBJ1-5; D not certain. The CDR3 spans 14 residues. Germline V lookup: CDR1 SNHLY, CDR2 FYNNEI. The V and J ends lost 5 bases and 2 bases respectively, with 10 bases between them. The CDR3 DNA follows: TGTGCCAGCAGTCGAGAGAAAGGCAATCAGCCCCAGCATTTT. Its translation: CASSREKGNQPQHF.

The gene calls are TRBV2 and TRBJ2-5, with no clear D. Germline CDR1 and CDR2: SNHLY and FYNNEI. V lost 5 bases to trimming and J lost 1 base, with 11 bases between them. This CDR3 is built from 14 residues. In nucleotides, the CDR3 is TGTGCCAGCAGTCCTACAACTATCCAAGAGACCCAGTACTTC. This codes for CASSPTTIQETQYF.